Listed below are T cell receptor beta chains from one sample, sequenced in a study of patients and donors after allogeneic stem cell transplantation. TCRdb redid the calling of the RT-PCR reads with MiXCR, one entry per CDR3 protein. The table shows 800,000 to 1,000,000 distinct CDR3 sequences, with roughly 17% occurring only once. Sequencing was performed on blood, either unsorted or a sorted T cell fraction (not recorded which). The receptors derive from a human donor who was either an allogeneic HSCT recipient or a stem cell or donor lymphocyte infusion donor (not recorded which). It is not recorded whose cells these are; they may come from a transplant donor. Each CDR3 is given with its conserved first and last residue. The D gene is left open where the match is weak. Clone size is shown for a subset of rows, as once, few, many or a class of expanded clone.

D gene,V gene,clone size,J gene,CDR3 protein,CDR3 DNA
NA,TRBV12-3/TRBV12-4,few,TRBJ1-3,CASSFRESSGNTIYF,TGTGCCAGCAGTTTTAGAGAATCTAGTGGAAACACCATATATTTT
TRBD2,TRBV12-3/TRBV12-4,few,TRBJ2-7,CASSGQGLARGSEYF,TGTGCCAGCAGTGGCCAAGGACTAGCGAGGGGGTCGGAATACTTC
TRBD1,TRBV30,many,TRBJ2-1,CAWIGLFGTGFLF,TGTGCCTGGATCGGATTATTCGGGACAGGGTTCCTCTTC
TRBD2,TRBV5-6,few,TRBJ2-1,CASSLPPTSGGDNEQFF,TGTGCCAGCAGCCTCCCGCCAACTAGCGGGGGGGACAATGAGCAGTTCTTC
NA,TRBV3-1,NA,TRBJ1-1,CASSRGGKVTEAFF,TGTGCCAGCAGCCGAGGGGGTAAGGTCACTGAAGCTTTCTTT
NA,TRBV12-3/TRBV12-4,many,TRBJ2-1,CATRSAHEQFF,TGTGCCACCCGAAGTGCGCATGAGCAGTTCTTC
NA,TRBV18,few,TRBJ1-1,CASSTQGRGVDGVAEAFF,TGTGCCAGCTCAACTCAAGGAAGGGGAGTTGATGGTGTCGCTGAAGCTTTCTTT
TRBD2,TRBV6-5,NA,TRBJ2-3,CASSWTSGRSNGGTQYF,TGTGCCAGCAGTTGGACTAGCGGGAGGTCCAATGGCGGTACGCAGTATTTT
NA,TRBV5-1,few,TRBJ2-7,CASSLGTGWGRYF,TGCGCCAGCAGCTTGGGGACTGGATGGGGTCGTTACTTC
NA,TRBV4-1,few,TRBJ2-1,CASSQLGRGTNEQFF,TGCGCCAGCAGCCAACTGGGGAGGGGGACGAATGAGCAGTTCTTC
NA,TRBV10-3,many,TRBJ2-1,CAISGNDNEQFF,TGTGCCATCAGTGGTAACGACAATGAGCAGTTCTTC
NA,TRBV7-2,few,TRBJ1-1,CASSVRRIMNTEAFF,TGTGCCAGCAGCGTCCGACGGATCATGAACACTGAAGCTTTCTTT
TRBD1,TRBV7-2,few,TRBJ1-1,CASSRRWGGQGNTEAFF,TGTGCCAGCAGCCGGAGGTGGGGGGGACAGGGGAACACTGAAGCTTTCTTT
NA,TRBV12-3/TRBV12-4,NA,TRBJ1-2,CASSLLRGGYGYTF,TGTGCCAGCAGTTTACTTCGAGGGGGATATGGCTACACCTTC
NA,TRBV12-3/TRBV12-4,many,TRBJ1-1,CASSPQGLRNTEAFF,TGTGCCAGCAGTCCACAGGGTCTCAGGAACACTGAAGCTTTCTTT
NA,TRBV20-1,NA,TRBJ2-1,CSASNSVEQFF,TGCAGTGCTAGTAACAGCGTCGAGCAGTTCTTC
NA,TRBV7-9,NA,TRBJ2-5,CASSSRGEAETQYF,TGTGCCAGCAGCTCTAGAGGCGAGGCAGAGACCCAGTACTTC
NA,TRBV11-1,NA,TRBJ2-1,CASSLGGSSSDEQFF,TGTGCCAGCAGCCTCGGAGGTAGCAGTTCTGATGAGCAGTTCTTC
NA,TRBV12-3/TRBV12-4,few,TRBJ1-1,CASRSRANTEAFF,TGTGCCAGCAGGTCCCGGGCGAACACTGAAGCTTTCTTT
TRBD2,TRBV11-1,few,TRBJ2-1,CASSRFLDGLAGANEQFF,TGTGCCAGCAGCCGATTCCTAGACGGACTAGCGGGAGCAAATGAGCAGTTCTTC
NA,TRBV4-3,NA,TRBJ1-6,CASSQDGRGGTPLHF,TGCGCCAGCAGCCAAGATGGCAGGGGCGGTACACCCCTCCACTTT
NA,TRBV7-6,NA,TRBJ2-1,CASSLLEGSYNEQFF,TGTGCCAGCAGCTTACTGGAGGGCTCCTACAATGAGCAGTTCTTC
NA,TRBV12-3/TRBV12-4,few,TRBJ1-1,CASSSEAGTGKTEAFF,TGTGCCAGCAGTTCAGAGGCAGGTACGGGCAAAACTGAAGCTTTCTTT
NA,TRBV12-3/TRBV12-4,NA,TRBJ2-2,CASSDLGFAGELFF,TGTGCCAGCAGTGACCTGGGTTTTGCCGGGGAGCTGTTTTTT
TRBD1,TRBV15,few,TRBJ1-2,CATSRAGTVSNYGYTF,TGTGCCACCAGCAGGGCCGGGACAGTATCTAACTATGGCTACACCTTC
NA,TRBV20-1,NA,TRBJ2-6,CSASPGSGANVLTF,TGCAGTGCTAGTCCCGGGTCTGGGGCCAACGTCCTGACTTTC
NA,TRBV9,many,TRBJ2-3,CASSVSGGFTDTQYF,TGTGCCAGCAGCGTTTCAGGCGGATTCACAGATACGCAGTATTTT
NA,TRBV12-3/TRBV12-4,many,TRBJ1-3,CASSLGKNTIYF,TGTGCCAGCAGTTTAGGAAAAAACACCATATATTTT
TRBD2,TRBV28,few,TRBJ2-7,CASSSGYGRYEQYF,TGTGCCAGCAGTTCCGGGTACGGGAGGTACGAGCAGTACTTC
NA,TRBV12-3/TRBV12-4,few,TRBJ1-1,CASSIRANTEAFF,TGTGCCAGCAGTATAAGGGCTAACACTGAAGCTTTCTTT
TRBD2,TRBV6-2/TRBV6-3,NA,TRBJ2-3,CASSYSRRSGTPTDTQYF,TGTGCCAGCAGTTACTCGAGACGTAGCGGGACCCCCACAGATACGCAGTATTTT
TRBD1,TRBV3-1,NA,TRBJ2-7,CASSQDLTGVESEQYF,TGTGCCAGCAGCCAAGATCTGACAGGGGTTGAGTCCGAGCAGTACTTC
NA,TRBV7-9,few,TRBJ1-5,CASALGQVSNQPQHF,TGTGCCAGCGCTCTAGGACAAGTGAGCAATCAGCCCCAGCATTTT
NA,TRBV6-5,few,TRBJ1-2,CASSYKAEASGYTF,TGTGCCAGCAGTTACAAGGCAGAGGCTTCGGGCTACACCTTC
NA,TRBV10-3,NA,TRBJ2-7,CAISESVQTYEQYF,TGTGCCATCAGTGAGTCAGTCCAAACCTACGAGCAGTACTTC
TRBD1,TRBV13,NA,TRBJ2-2,CASSSVTGGTGELFF,TGTGCCAGCAGCTCCGTCACAGGGGGGACCGGGGAGCTGTTTTTT
TRBD1,TRBV2,NA,TRBJ2-1,CASSATAGTGDNEQFF,TGTGCCAGCAGTGCAACTGCCGGGACAGGGGACAATGAGCAGTTCTTC
NA,TRBV6-5,NA,TRBJ2-5,CASSYSRWDSRTQYF,TGTGCCAGCAGTTACTCTAGGTGGGATAGTCGGACCCAGTACTTC
NA,TRBV4-3,NA,TRBJ2-2,CASSQEDQLYTGELFF,TGCGCCAGCAGCCAAGAAGACCAGCTCTACACCGGGGAGCTGTTTTTT
TRBD2,TRBV7-8,NA,TRBJ2-7,CASSFGTSGSLYEQYF,TGTGCCAGCAGCTTCGGGACTAGCGGGAGTTTGTACGAGCAGTACTTC
NA,TRBV9,few,TRBJ1-3,CASSVMVGGSGNTIYF,TGTGCCAGCAGCGTAATGGTTGGGGGCTCTGGAAACACCATATATTTT
TRBD2,TRBV12-3/TRBV12-4,few,TRBJ2-1,CASSMGLAGALGYNEQFF,TGTGCCAGCAGCATGGGACTAGCGGGAGCCCTCGGGTACAATGAGCAGTTCTTC